This T cell receptor (beta chain) was identified in a study of cytomegalovirus exposure and HLA in healthy donors. Study observations and caveats: Common viral pathogens were later found to be apparently linked to several of the most significant clusters.

The CDR3 consists of 15 residues. Deletions cut 6 bases from V and 1 base from J, with 10 bases between. CDR1 and CDR2 (germline): MDHEN, SYDVKM. As for this clone: Its specificity is not known.

PCR was performed using 60 Vbeta and 13 Jbeta primers. TCRdb keeps only in-frame clones here, not all; method: immunoSEQ multiplex PCR. The data show some 190,000 clones, with about four fifths seen just once and about 4.8% held by the top ten. Material for sequencing was PBMCs. The genes are TRBV28 and TRBJ2-6, with D possibly matching TRBD1 (5 bases). The receptor was isolated from a man younger than 40 in good health and CMV-seropositive. The CDR3 DNA follows: TGTGCCAGCAGGGACACAAAATCTGGGGCCAACGTCCTGACTTTC. It specifies CASRDTKSGANVLTF. The variable domain in full, with the rest retrieved from reference TRBV28 and TRBJ2-6, is DVKVTQSSRYLVKRTGEKVFLECVQDMDHENMFWYRQDPGLGLRLIYFSYDVKMKEKGDIPEGYSVSREKKERFSLILESASTNQTSMYLCASRDTKSGANVLTFGAGSRLTVL.